This TCR beta chain comes out of a study of T cell repertoires in cytomegalovirus infection. Looking at the study overall: It can be stated that public TCR beta signatures indicated CMV infection as well as a matching HLA type.

MiXCR, applied by TCRdb to the reads, yields one record per CDR3 protein. The table has about 600,000 distinct CDR3 sequences, roughly 26% seen once. CDR1 and CDR2 from the germline V gene are ENHRY and SYGVKD. The V end lost 0 bases, the J end lost 7 bases, and 12 bases lay between the germline ends. The CDR3 covers 14 residues. Study conclusions and caveats: Summed frequency of shared TCR beta families picked out CMV carriers who also had the relevant HLA. HLA-C-restricted, CMV-specific TCR beta clonotypes were dominant ex vivo.

This clonotype was seen more than once but under ten times. Its specificity is not known. The receptor comes from a human donor in good health (CMV status not recorded). Some clones in this sample may be carry-over from other donors' samples. The sample consisted of CD8+ T cells from PBMCs. The rearrangement uses TRBV10-3 and TRBJ1-1; TRBD1 is a possible D gene (6 bases). This chain's CDR3 is CAISESWEDSEAFF. The CDR3 DNA reads as TGTGCCATCAGTGAGTCGTGGGAGGACAGTGAAGCTTTCTTT.